The present entry profiles one T cell receptor (beta chain) with its context. This sample is part of a study of blood T cell repertoires in COVID-19. Study-wide background: The United States, Italy and Spain provided the acute and convalescent COVID-19 samples. In each case, the material was cDNA or gDNA derived from T cells, B-cell-depleted T cells, or PBMCs.

Unmatched junction bases numbered 13, after V lost 3 bases and J lost 9 bases. In germline, CDR1 is MNHNS, CDR2 SASEGT. The CDR3 contains 16 residues. As originally analysed: For nucleated cells, counts were estimated from reference gene primer amplification. Assay used: immunoSEQ multiplex PCR; TCRdb lists only in-frame clones, some missing. That table furnishes V, J and clone size, whereas the DNA furnished D and trimming. Here the sample spans about 140,000 clones, roughly four fifths being singletons. The sequenced sample was peripheral blood. The TCR sequence derives from a man older than 75 with acute or convalescent COVID-19. This chain connects TRBV6-1 to TRBJ2-7, with TRBD1 matching over 11 bases. The CDR3 region is CASSERPGQGVHRQYF. The CDR3 nucleotides read TGTGCCAGCAGTGAGCGCCCGGGACAGGGGGTCCATAGGCAGTACTTC.